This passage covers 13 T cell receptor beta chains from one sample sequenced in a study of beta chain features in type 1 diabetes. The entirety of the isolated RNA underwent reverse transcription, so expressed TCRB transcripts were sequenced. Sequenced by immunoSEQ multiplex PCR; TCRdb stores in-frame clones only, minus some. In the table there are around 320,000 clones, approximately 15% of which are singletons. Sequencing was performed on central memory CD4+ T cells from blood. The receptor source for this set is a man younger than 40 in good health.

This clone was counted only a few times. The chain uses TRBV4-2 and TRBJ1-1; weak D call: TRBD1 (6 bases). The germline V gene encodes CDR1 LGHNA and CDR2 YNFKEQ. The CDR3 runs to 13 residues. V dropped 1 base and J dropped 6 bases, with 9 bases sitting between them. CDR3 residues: CASSQGGGSEAFF. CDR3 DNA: TGTGCCAGCAGCCAAGGAGGGGGTTCTGAAGCTTTCTTT.

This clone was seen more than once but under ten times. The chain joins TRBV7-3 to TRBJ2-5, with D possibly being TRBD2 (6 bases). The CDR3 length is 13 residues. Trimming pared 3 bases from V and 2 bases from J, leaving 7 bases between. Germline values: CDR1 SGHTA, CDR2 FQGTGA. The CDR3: CASSFSGQETQYF. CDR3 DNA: TGTGCCAGCAGCTTCAGCGGGCAAGAGACCCAGTACTTC.

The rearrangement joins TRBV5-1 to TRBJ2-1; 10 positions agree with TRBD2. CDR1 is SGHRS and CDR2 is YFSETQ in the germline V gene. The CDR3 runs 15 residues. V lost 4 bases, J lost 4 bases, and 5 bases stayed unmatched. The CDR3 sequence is CASSLGTSEYNEQFF. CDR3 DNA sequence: TGCGCCAGCAGCCTAGGGACTAGCGAATACAATGAGCAGTTCTTC.

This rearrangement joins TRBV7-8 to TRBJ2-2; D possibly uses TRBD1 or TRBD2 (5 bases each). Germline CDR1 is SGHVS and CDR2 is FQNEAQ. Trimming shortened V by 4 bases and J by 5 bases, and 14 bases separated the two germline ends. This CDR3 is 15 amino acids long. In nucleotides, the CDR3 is TGTGCCAGCAGCTCCACAGGAGGAGTAACCGGGGAGCTGTTTTTT. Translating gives CASSSTGGVTGELFF.

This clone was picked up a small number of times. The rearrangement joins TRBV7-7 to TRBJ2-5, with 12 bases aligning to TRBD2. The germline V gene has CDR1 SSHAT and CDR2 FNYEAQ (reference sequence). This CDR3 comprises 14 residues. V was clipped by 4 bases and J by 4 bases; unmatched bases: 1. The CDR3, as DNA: TGTGCCAGCAGCTCGGGACTAGCGGGAGAGACCCAGTACTTC. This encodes CASSSGLAGETQYF.

As DNA, the CDR3 is TGTGCCAGCAGCTTAGGGGCGGCTAATGAAAAACTGTTTTTT. It yields the protein CASSLGAANEKLFF. The J gene is TRBJ1-4, the V gene TRBV7-2; the D is unclear. V was clipped by 1 base and J by 3 bases, with 6 bases between them. CDR3 length equals 14 residues. Germline V gene lookup returns CDR1 SGHTA and CDR2 FQGNSA.

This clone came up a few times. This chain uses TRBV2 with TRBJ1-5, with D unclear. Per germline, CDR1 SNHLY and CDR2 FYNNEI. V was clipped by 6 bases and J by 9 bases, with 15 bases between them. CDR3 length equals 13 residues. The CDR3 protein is CASRAGSRGPQHF. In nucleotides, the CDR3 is TGTGCCAGCAGGGCGGGGTCTCGAGGGCCCCAGCATTTT.

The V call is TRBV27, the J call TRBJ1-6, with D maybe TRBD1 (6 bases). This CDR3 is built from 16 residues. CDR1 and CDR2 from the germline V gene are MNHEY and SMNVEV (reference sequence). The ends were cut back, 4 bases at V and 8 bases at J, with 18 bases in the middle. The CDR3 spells CASSSISGGSHSPLHF. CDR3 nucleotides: TGTGCCAGCAGTTCTATATCCGGGGGCAGTCATTCACCCCTCCACTTT.

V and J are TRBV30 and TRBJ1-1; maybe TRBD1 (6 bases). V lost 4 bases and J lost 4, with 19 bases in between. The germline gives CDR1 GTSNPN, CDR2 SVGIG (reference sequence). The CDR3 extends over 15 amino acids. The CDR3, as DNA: TGTGCCTGGAATAATATCTTGGGGGCTGGCACTGAAGCTTTCTTT. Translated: CAWNNILGAGTEAFF.

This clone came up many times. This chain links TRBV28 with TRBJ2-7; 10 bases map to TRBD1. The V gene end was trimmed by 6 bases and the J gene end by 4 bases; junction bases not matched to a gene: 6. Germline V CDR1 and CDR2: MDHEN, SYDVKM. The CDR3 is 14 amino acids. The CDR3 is CASRGTGDGYEQYV. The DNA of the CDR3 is TGTGCCAGCAGGGGGACAGGGGATGGTTACGAGCAGTACGTC.

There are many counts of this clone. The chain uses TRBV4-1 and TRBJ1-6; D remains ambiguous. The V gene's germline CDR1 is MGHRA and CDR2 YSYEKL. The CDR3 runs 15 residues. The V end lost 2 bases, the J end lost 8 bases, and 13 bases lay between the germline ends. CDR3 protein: CASSQFTASYSPLHF. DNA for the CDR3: TGCGCCAGCAGCCAATTTACGGCCTCTTATTCACCCCTCCACTTT.

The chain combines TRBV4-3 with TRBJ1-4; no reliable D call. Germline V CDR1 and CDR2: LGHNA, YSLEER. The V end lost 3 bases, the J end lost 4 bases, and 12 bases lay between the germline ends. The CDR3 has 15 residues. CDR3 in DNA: TGCGCCAGCAGCCAGATCCAGCAGGTTAATGAAAAACTGTTTTTT. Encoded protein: CASSQIQQVNEKLFF.

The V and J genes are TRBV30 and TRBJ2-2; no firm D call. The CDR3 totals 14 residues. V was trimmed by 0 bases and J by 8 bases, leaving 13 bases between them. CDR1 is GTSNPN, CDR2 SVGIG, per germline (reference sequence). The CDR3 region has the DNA TGTGCCTGGAGTGTAGGGTTATCGGCTGGGGAGCTGTTTTTT. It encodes CAWSVGLSAGELFF.